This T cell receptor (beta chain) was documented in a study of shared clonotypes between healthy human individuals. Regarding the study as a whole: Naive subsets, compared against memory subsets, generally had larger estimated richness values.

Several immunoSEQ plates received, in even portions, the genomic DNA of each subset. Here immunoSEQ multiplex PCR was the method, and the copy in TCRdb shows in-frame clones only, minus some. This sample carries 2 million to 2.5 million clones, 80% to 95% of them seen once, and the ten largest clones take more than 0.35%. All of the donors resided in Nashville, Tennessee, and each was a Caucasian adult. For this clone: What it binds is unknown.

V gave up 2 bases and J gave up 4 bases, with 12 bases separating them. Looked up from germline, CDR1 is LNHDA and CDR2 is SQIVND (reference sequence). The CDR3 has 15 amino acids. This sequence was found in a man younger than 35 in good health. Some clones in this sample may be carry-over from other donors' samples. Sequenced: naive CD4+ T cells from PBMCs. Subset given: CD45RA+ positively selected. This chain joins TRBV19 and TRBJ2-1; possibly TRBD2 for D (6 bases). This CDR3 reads CASSISRDFYNEQFF. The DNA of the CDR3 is TGTGCCAGTAGTATATCCCGGGACTTTTACAATGAGCAGTTCTTC.